The 28 T cell receptor beta chains given below trace back to one sample, sequenced in a study of technical replicates of blood from several donors. Profiled with immunoSEQ multiplex PCR; TCRdb holds only in-frame clones, not every one. The sample carries roughly 81,000 clones, 97% recorded once. Sequences were obtained from T cells isolated from PBMCs. These receptors all stem from a human donor in good health.

The V call is TRBV6-5, the J call TRBJ1-1; the match to TRBD1 covers 7 bases. CDR3 length equals 13 residues. CDR1 MNHEY and CDR2 SVGAGI come from the germline V gene. V shed 4 bases and J 5 bases; nucleotides not matched to a gene: 4. CDR3 sequence reads: CASSSRTGTEAFF. DNA of the CDR3: TGTGCCAGCAGTTCCCGGACAGGAACTGAAGCTTTCTTT.

This sequence joins TRBV9 and TRBJ2-3, with 7 bases identical to TRBD2. V trimming: 3 bases; J trimming: 0 bases; junction bases outside the gene matches: 4. This CDR3 comprises 15 residues. Germline V gene lookup returns CDR1 SGDLS and CDR2 YYNGEE. The CDR3: CASSGLASSTDTQYF. The CDR3 DNA is TGTGCCAGCAGCGGACTAGCTTCGAGCACAGATACGCAGTATTTT.

The J gene is TRBJ1-2, the V gene TRBV7-8; 10 bases line up with TRBD1. With V trimmed by 1 base and J by 8 bases, 7 bases remained unmatched. This CDR3 has 15 residues. Germline loops: CDR1 SGHVS, CDR2 FQNEAQ. The CDR3 is CASSLDDRGHDGYTF. CDR3 DNA sequence: TGTGCCAGCAGCTTAGATGACAGGGGGCACGACGGCTACACCTTC.

The chain joins TRBV19 to TRBJ2-5, with D maybe TRBD1 (5 bases). Deletions cut 1 base from V and 1 base from J, with 7 bases between. CDR1 is LNHDA, CDR2 SQIVND, per germline (reference sequence). The CDR3 loop spans 14 amino acids. CDR3 sequence: CASSIAGRQETQYF. The CDR3 nucleotides read TGTGCCAGTAGTATAGCAGGGCGCCAAGAGACCCAGTACTTC. Full variable domain (rest looked up from reference TRBV19 and TRBJ2-5): DGGITQSPKYLFRKEGQNVTLSCEQNLNHDAMYWYRQDPGQGLRLIYYSQIVNDFQKGDIAEGYSVSREKKESFPLTVTSAQKNPTAFYLCASSIAGRQETQYFGPGTRLLVL.

The CDR3 DNA sequence: TGTGCCACCAGCGAACAACGGGGGGCCGGGTCAGATACGCAGTATTTT. Its protein is CATSEQRGAGSDTQYF. The chain employs TRBV15 and TRBJ2-3; tentative D call: TRBD2 (7 bases). The germline CDR1 and CDR2 sequences are LNHNV and YYDKDF (reference sequence). Trimming took off 5 bases at V and 4 bases at J, with 19 bases between the two ends. CDR3 size: 16 residues.

This chain links TRBV10-1 with TRBJ2-7; 10 nucleotides agree with TRBD1. The germline gives CDR1 WNHNN, CDR2 SYGVQD (reference sequence). This CDR3 contains 15 residues. J gave up 2 bases and V 5 bases, and 6 bases lay outside the gene matches. Here the CDR3 DNA reads TGCGCCAGCAGTTCGGCCGGACAGGGGGCCTACGAGCAGTACTTC. Protein: CASSSAGQGAYEQYF.

This chain links TRBV30 with TRBJ1-6; TRBD1 aligns across 7 bases. The V gene end was trimmed by 5 bases and the J gene end by 7 bases; junction bases not matched to a gene: 5. This CDR3 comprises 13 residues. Germline loops: CDR1 GTSNPN, CDR2 SVGIG (reference sequence). CDR3 region: CAWARDRNSPLHF. The CDR3 nucleotides are TGTGCCTGGGCGCGGGACAGAAATTCACCCCTCCACTTT.

This chain connects TRBV30 to TRBJ2-1; no reliable D call. CDR3 length equals 12 residues. V lost 2 bases to trimming and J lost 4 bases, with 6 bases between them. The germline V gene encodes CDR1 GTSNPN and CDR2 SVGIG (reference sequence). The CDR3 region has the DNA TGTGCCTGGAGTAACAGATACAATGAGCAGTTCTTC. This gives the protein CAWSNRYNEQFF.

In DNA, the CDR3 is TGTGCCAGCAGCTTAAGTAGTAACAATGAGCAGTTCTTC. Residues: CASSLSSNNEQFF. The V gene is TRBV7-7, the J gene TRBJ2-1; D remains ambiguous. Germline V gene lookup returns CDR1 SSHAT and CDR2 FNYEAQ (reference sequence). CDR3 length equals 13 residues. V was pared by 2 bases and J by 5 bases, with 7 bases between.

This chain links TRBV7-3 with TRBJ2-3; 10 nucleotides align to TRBD1. V lost 3 bases to trimming and J lost 4 bases; unmatched junction nucleotides: 7. This CDR3 comprises 16 residues. Germline V gives CDR1 SGHTA, CDR2 FQGTGA. CDR3 coding DNA: TGTGCCAGCAGCTTCGCCGTGGGACAGGGGCCAGATACGCAGTATTTT. Encoded protein: CASSFAVGQGPDTQYF. Filled out from reference TRBV7-3 and TRBJ2-3, the complete variable domain reads GAGVSQTPSNKVTEKGKYVELRCDPISGHTALYWYRQSLGQGPEFLIYFQGTGAADDSGLPNDRFFAVRPEGSVSTLKIQRTERGDSAVYLCASSFAVGQGPDTQYFGPGTRLTVL.

The J gene is TRBJ1-5, the V gene TRBV5-1; perhaps TRBD1 as D (6 bases). Trimming took 1 base from V and 5 from J, leaving 7 bases between them. In germline, CDR1 is SGHRS, CDR2 YFSETQ. The CDR3 sequence is 13 residues long. The CDR3: CASSLSGDQPQHF. The CDR3 nucleotides are TGCGCCAGCAGCTTGTCAGGGGATCAGCCCCAGCATTTT. Together with reference TRBV5-1 and TRBJ1-5, the CDR3 gives the full variable domain: KAGVTQTPRYLIKTRGQQVTLSCSPISGHRSVSWYQQTPGQGLQFLFEYFSETQRNKGNFPGRFSGRQFSNSRSEMNVSTLELGDSALYLCASSLSGDQPQHFGDGTRLSIL.

V is TRBV30 and J is TRBJ1-2; 7 bases fit TRBD1. The CDR3 runs to 14 residues. Germline CDR1 reads GTSNPN; CDR2 reads SVGIG (reference sequence). J lost 8 bases, V lost 5 bases, and 14 bases had no gene match. The CDR3 spells CAWDVWTGGEGYTF. Written as DNA, the CDR3 is TGTGCCTGGGATGTTTGGACAGGCGGTGAGGGCTACACCTTC.

The chain couples TRBV5-5 to TRBJ2-7; D call uncertain. CDR1 and CDR2 (germline): SGHKS, YYEKEE (reference sequence). V lost 2 bases to trimming and J lost 3 bases, with 9 bases between them. The CDR3 totals 13 residues. In DNA form, the CDR3 reads TGTGCCAGCAGCTTCCTAGGATACTACGAGCAGTACTTC. Its translation: CASSFLGYYEQYF.

This rearrangement joins TRBV7-9 to TRBJ1-1; D might be TRBD1 (5 bases). In germline, CDR1 is SEHNR, CDR2 FQNEAQ (reference sequence). This CDR3 is built from 19 residues. V was pared by 5 bases and J by 3 bases, with 28 bases between. CDR3 amino acids: CASSPGLSSGLGEDTEAFF. In DNA, the CDR3 is TGTGCCAGCAGCCCCGGCCTGTCGTCGGGACTCGGGGAGGACACTGAAGCTTTCTTT.

J is TRBJ2-1 and V is TRBV5-4; 10 nucleotides match TRBD1. V lost 4 bases and J lost 15; bases outside the gene matches: 10. The germline V gene has CDR1 SGHNT and CDR2 YYREEE (reference sequence). The CDR3 runs 13 residues. The DNA for the CDR3 is TGTGCCAGCAGCCGACCCCGGACAGGGGGTTTGTTCTTC. Translated: CASSRPRTGGLFF.

The chain has TRBV9 and TRBJ2-5; 8 bases align to TRBD1. Trimming took 3 bases from V and 4 from J; bases not matched to a gene: 8. The CDR3 extends over 15 amino acids. Germline loops: CDR1 SGDLS, CDR2 YYNGEE. CDR3 loop: CASSASGTGGETQYF. For the CDR3, the DNA is TGTGCCAGCAGCGCTTCCGGGACAGGTGGAGAGACCCAGTACTTC. The whole variable domain, remainder taken from reference TRBV9 and TRBJ2-5, is DSGVTQTPKHLITATGQRVTLRCSPRSGDLSVYWYQQSLDQGLQFLIQYYNGEERAKGNILERFSAQQFPDLHSELNLSSLELGDSALYFCASSASGTGGETQYFGPGTRLLVL.

V is TRBV19 and J is TRBJ1-2; the match to TRBD1 covers 8 bases. V lost 7 bases and J lost 6; bases outside the gene matches: 10. CDR1 is LNHDA and CDR2 is SQIVND in the germline V gene (reference sequence). The CDR3 contains 14 residues. In DNA form, the CDR3 reads TGTGCCAGTAAGGAGTTTACAGGGGGTAATGGCTACACCTTC. This sequence encodes CASKEFTGGNGYTF. The full variable domain, its missing parts supplied by reference TRBV19 and TRBJ1-2, is DGGITQSPKYLFRKEGQNVTLSCEQNLNHDAMYWYRQDPGQGLRLIYYSQIVNDFQKGDIAEGYSVSREKKESFPLTVTSAQKNPTAFYLCASKEFTGGNGYTFGSGTRLTVV.

The gene calls are TRBV7-9 and TRBJ2-3, with TRBD2 matching over 13 bases. Germline V gene lookup returns CDR1 SEHNR and CDR2 FQNEAQ (reference sequence). The V gene end was trimmed by 5 bases and the J gene end by 3 bases; junction bases not matched to a gene: 2. The CDR3 is 15 amino acids. CDR3: CASSRTSGGTDTQYF. The CDR3 DNA follows: TGTGCCAGCAGCCGGACTAGCGGGGGTACAGATACGCAGTATTTT.

This clone is a singleton in its sample. The CDR3 DNA follows: TGTGCCAGCAGCTTGGTCCCTAGCGGGTTCAATGAGCAGTTCTTC. Amino acid sequence: CASSLVPSGFNEQFF. The chain joins TRBV5-4 to TRBJ2-1; 8 nucleotides align to TRBD2. CDR3 size: 15 residues. V lost 0 bases and J lost 6; bases outside the gene matches: 5. CDR1 is SGHNT and CDR2 is YYREEE in the germline V gene (reference sequence).

The chain is built from TRBV28 and TRBJ1-3; D perhaps matches TRBD1 (5 bases). The germline gives CDR1 MDHEN, CDR2 SYDVKM. The V end lost 4 bases, the J end lost 2 bases, and 9 bases lay between the germline ends. The CDR3 sequence is 14 residues long. The CDR3 DNA follows: TGTGCCAGCAGTTCAGGGTTCGCTGGAAACACCATATATTTT. Encoded protein: CASSSGFAGNTIYF.

The V gene is TRBV5-4, the J gene TRBJ2-1, with 8 bases that match TRBD1. After removal of 5 bases from V and 1 base from J, the junction contained 5 bases not matched to a gene. Germline loops: CDR1 SGHNT, CDR2 YYREEE (reference sequence). The CDR3 has 15 residues. As DNA, the CDR3 is TGTGCCAGCAGTCGAGACAGGGGATCCTACAATGAGCAGTTCTTC. It codes for CASSRDRGSYNEQFF.

V usage is TRBV28 and J usage is TRBJ1-5; D is perhaps TRBD1 (6 bases). The V end lost 5 bases, the J end lost 0 bases, and 14 bases lay between the germline ends. Germline V gene data show CDR1 as MDHEN and CDR2 as SYDVKM. The CDR3 has 16 amino acids. The CDR3 sequence is CASSPGTQDSNQPQHF. The CDR3 bases are TGTGCCAGCAGTCCAGGGACACAGGATAGCAATCAGCCCCAGCATTTT.

As concerns this clone: One junction end disagrees with the germline gene, perhaps due to a read error. The genes are TRBV7-3 and TRBJ1-1; 7 bases fit TRBD1. CDR1 is SGHTA, CDR2 FQGTGA, per germline. The CDR3 runs 17 residues. CDR3 sequence: CASSLTMGRGMKTEAFF. CDR3 in DNA: TGTGCCAGCAGCTTAACGATGGGCAGGGGGATGAAGACTGAAGCTTTCTTT.

The sample holds one count of this clone. The J gene is TRBJ2-5, the V gene TRBV29-1; the D gene is possibly TRBD1 (5 bases). V was pared by 2 bases and J by 0 bases, with 7 bases between. Germline loops: CDR1 SQVTM, CDR2 ANQGSEA. CDR3 length: 13 residues. The CDR3 DNA reads TGCAGCGTTGAAATAGGGGACCAAGAGACCCAGTACTTC. Protein product: CSVEIGDQETQYF.

The CDR3 coding sequence is TGTGCCAGTAGTATACTAAACAGATATGGCTACACCTTC. It translates to CASSILNRYGYTF. The V gene is TRBV19, the J gene TRBJ1-2, with D unresolved. The germline V gene has CDR1 LNHDA and CDR2 SQIVND (reference sequence). V lost 2 bases to trimming and J lost 5 bases, with 9 bases between them. The CDR3 is made up of 13 amino acids. Full variable domain (remainder filled in from reference TRBV19 and TRBJ1-2): DGGITQSPKYLFRKEGQNVTLSCEQNLNHDAMYWYRQDPGQGLRLIYYSQIVNDFQKGDIAEGYSVSREKKESFPLTVTSAQKNPTAFYLCASSILNRYGYTFGSGTRLTVV.

The chain is built from TRBV5-6 and TRBJ1-1; 8 bases are shared with TRBD1. J was trimmed by 6 bases and V by 2 bases; bases with no gene match: 9. CDR3 length: 15 residues. The germline V gene has CDR1 SGHDT and CDR2 YYEEEE. CDR3 sequence reads: CASSFWAGGFAEAFF. CDR3 DNA: TGTGCCAGCAGCTTCTGGGCAGGGGGCTTCGCTGAAGCTTTCTTT.

This CDR3 is CASTGGSPYNEQFF. CDR3 DNA: TGCGCCAGCACGGGCGGGAGCCCTTACAATGAGCAGTTCTTC. J is TRBJ2-1 and V is TRBV10-1; TRBD2 matches at 7 bases. With V trimmed by 7 bases and J by 4 bases, 7 bases remained unmatched. The V gene's germline CDR1 is WNHNN and CDR2 SYGVQD (reference sequence). This CDR3 has 14 residues.

The chain couples TRBV28 to TRBJ1-1; the D is unclear. Trimming took off 2 bases at V and 5 bases at J, with 6 bases between the two ends. The V gene's germline CDR1 is MDHEN and CDR2 SYDVKM. The CDR3 consists of 12 residues. The CDR3 DNA reads as TGTGCCAGCAGTTTAAAACGGACTGAAGCTTTCTTT. Translating it yields CASSLKRTEAFF.